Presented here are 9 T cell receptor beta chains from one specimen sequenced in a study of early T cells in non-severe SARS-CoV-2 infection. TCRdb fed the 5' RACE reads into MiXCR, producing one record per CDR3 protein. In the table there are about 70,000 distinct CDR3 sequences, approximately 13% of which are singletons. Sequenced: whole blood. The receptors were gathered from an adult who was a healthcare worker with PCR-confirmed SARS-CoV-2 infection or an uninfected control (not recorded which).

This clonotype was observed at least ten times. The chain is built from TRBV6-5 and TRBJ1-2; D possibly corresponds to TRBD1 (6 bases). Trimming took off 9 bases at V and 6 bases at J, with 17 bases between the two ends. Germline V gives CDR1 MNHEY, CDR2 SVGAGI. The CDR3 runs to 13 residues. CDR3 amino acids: CASSPTGFDGYTF. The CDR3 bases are TGTGCCAGTTCCCCCACAGGGTTTGATGGCTACACCTTC.

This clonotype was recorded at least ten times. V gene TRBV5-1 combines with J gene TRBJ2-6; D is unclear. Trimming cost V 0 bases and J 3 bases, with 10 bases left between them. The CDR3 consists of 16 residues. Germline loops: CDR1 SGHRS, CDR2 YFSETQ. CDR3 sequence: CASSLVGVSGANVLTF. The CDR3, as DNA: TGCGCCAGCAGCTTGGTTGGTGTTAGTGGGGCCAACGTCCTGACTTTC.

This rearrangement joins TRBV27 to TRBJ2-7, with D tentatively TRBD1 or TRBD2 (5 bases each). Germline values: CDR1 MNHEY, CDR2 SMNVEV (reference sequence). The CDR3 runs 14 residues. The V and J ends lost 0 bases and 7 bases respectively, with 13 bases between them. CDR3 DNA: TGTGCCAGCAGTTTATCGGGGGACGGACGTGAGCAGTACTTC. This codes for CASSLSGDGREQYF.

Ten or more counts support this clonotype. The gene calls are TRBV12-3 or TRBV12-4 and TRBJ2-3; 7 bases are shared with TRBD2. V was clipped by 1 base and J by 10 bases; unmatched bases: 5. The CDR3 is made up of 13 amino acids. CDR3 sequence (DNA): TGTGCCAGCAGTTTAGGCGGCGGGAGTGCGCAGTATTTT. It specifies CASSLGGGSAQYF.

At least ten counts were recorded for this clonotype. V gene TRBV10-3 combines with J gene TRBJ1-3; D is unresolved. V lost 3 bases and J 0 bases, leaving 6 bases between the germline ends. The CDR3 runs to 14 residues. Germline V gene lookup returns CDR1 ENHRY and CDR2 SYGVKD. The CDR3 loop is CAISENLSGNTIYF. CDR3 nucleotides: TGTGCCATCAGTGAAAACCTCTCTGGAAACACCATATATTTT.

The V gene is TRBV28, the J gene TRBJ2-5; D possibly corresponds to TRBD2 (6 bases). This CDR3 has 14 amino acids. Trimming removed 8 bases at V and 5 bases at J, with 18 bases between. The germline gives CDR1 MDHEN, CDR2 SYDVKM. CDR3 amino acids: CASGGTLSRETQYF. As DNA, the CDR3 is TGTGCCAGCGGCGGGACTCTGTCCAGGGAGACCCAGTACTTC. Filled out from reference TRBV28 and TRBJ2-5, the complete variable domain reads DVKVTQSSRYLVKRTGEKVFLECVQDMDHENMFWYRQDPGLGLRLIYFSYDVKMKEKGDIPEGYSVSREKKERFSLILESASTNQTSMYLCASGGTLSRETQYFGPGTRLLVL.

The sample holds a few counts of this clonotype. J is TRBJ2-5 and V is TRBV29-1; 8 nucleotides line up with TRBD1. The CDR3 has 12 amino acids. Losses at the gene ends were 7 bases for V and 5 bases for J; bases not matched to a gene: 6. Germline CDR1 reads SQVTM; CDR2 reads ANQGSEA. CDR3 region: CSGKQGEETQYF. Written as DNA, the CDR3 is TGCAGCGGTAAACAGGGGGAGGAGACCCAGTACTTC.

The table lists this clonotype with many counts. CDR3 sequence: CASSVLRPKETQYF. The CDR3 nucleotides read TGTGCCAGCAGTGTTCTACGACCCAAAGAGACCCAGTACTTC. The chain employs TRBV2 and TRBJ2-5; unclear D gene. Germline CDR1 SNHLY, CDR2 FYNNEI. V lost 4 bases to trimming and J lost 3 bases, with 12 bases between them. The CDR3 is 14 residues long.

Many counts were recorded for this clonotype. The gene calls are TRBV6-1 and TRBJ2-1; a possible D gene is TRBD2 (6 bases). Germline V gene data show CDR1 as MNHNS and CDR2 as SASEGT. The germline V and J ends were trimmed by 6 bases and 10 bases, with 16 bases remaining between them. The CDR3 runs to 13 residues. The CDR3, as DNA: TGTGCCAGCAGCCGGGGAGCTCGGGGGGAGCAGTTCTTC. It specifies CASSRGARGEQFF.